This T cell receptor beta chain was profiled in a study of cytomegalovirus exposure and HLA in healthy donors. V was pared by 1 base and J by 3 bases, with 12 bases of the junction left unmatched. The CDR3 has 19 residues. Germline V gives CDR1 MNHEY, CDR2 SMNVEV (reference sequence). Use of 60 Vbeta and 13 Jbeta primers characterized the PCR. TCRdb's copy holds only in-frame clones and misses some; the assay was immunoSEQ multiplex PCR. The sample holds roughly 200,000 clones; around three quarters are singletons and the top ten take roughly 4.5%. The J gene is TRBJ2-7, the V gene TRBV27, with 13 bases lining up with TRBD2. The sequencing sample was made of PBMCs. The TCR originated in a woman under 40 in good health and CMV-seropositive. The CDR3 loop reads CASSLFGLAGAIMSYEQYF. The CDR3 DNA is TGTGCCAGCAGTTTATTCGGACTAGCGGGAGCTATTATGAGCTACGAGCAGTACTTC.